Listed below are T cell receptor beta chains from one sample, sequenced in a study of blood T cell repertoires in COVID-19. Sequencing used immunoSEQ multiplex PCR; TCRdb keeps in-frame clones, though not all of them. The table includes under 450,000 clones, approximately 87% detected once. Sequencing was done on a sample of PBMCs or T cells enriched from blood (not recorded which). These receptors originate from a man aged 30 to 39 who had recovered from COVID-19. Both conserved end residues are part of each CDR3. The D gene is left open where the match is weak. The listing skips clone size in some rows; elsewhere it reads once, few, many or a size class.

>15|TRBJ1-5|TRBD1|TRBV6-5|once
CASSYSRTGDQPQHF
TGTGCCAGCAGTTACTCAAGGACAGGGGATCAGCCCCAGCATTTT
>12|TRBJ1-1|.|TRBV14|once
CASSHGGVEAFF
TGTGCCAGCAGTCACGGCGGGGTTGAAGCTTTCTTT
>10|TRBJ2-1|TRBD2|TRBV6-5|.
CATRAGQQFF
TGTGCCACCAGAGCGGGGCAGCAGTTCTTC
>13|TRBJ2-5|.|TRBV5-1|.
CASSFSGQETQYF
TGCGCCAGCAGCTTTTCTGGACAGGAGACCCAGTACTTC
>11|TRBJ1-2|.|TRBV28|once
CATSSSGGYTF
TGTGCCACCAGCTCGTCGGGTGGCTACACCTTC
>16|TRBJ2-2|.|TRBV25-1|.
CASSDNLQGRTGELFF
TGTGCCAGCAGTGACAACCTTCAGGGGCGCACCGGGGAGCTGTTTTTT
>16|TRBJ1-4|.|TRBV14|.
CASSPWTRDVNEKLFF
TGTGCCAGCAGCCCCTGGACCAGGGATGTGAATGAAAAACTGTTTTTT
>16|TRBJ1-1|.|TRBV5-1|.
CASSLDGRRSNTEAFF
TGCGCCAGCAGCTTGGACGGCAGGCGATCGAACACTGAAGCTTTCTTT
>16|TRBJ1-2|TRBD1|TRBV7-9|few
CASSLLGTGAFYGYTF
TGTGCCAGCAGCCTCCTTGGGACAGGGGCGTTCTATGGCTACACCTTC
>12|TRBJ2-5|.|TRBV10-2|.
CASSDSGQTQYF
TGCGCCAGCAGTGATAGCGGACAGACCCAGTACTTC
>15|TRBJ2-1|TRBD2|TRBV7-2|once
CASSLVWAGDNEQFF
TGTGCCAGCAGCTTAGTATGGGCGGGGGATAATGAGCAGTTCTTC
>15|TRBJ1-1|.|TRBV4-2|.
CASSQVSGQDTEAFF
TGTGCCAGCAGCCAAGTTAGTGGCCAGGACACTGAAGCTTTCTTT
>14|TRBJ1-1|TRBD1|TRBV5-1|once
CASSPGQMNTEAFF
TGCGCCAGCAGCCCGGGACAGATGAACACTGAAGCTTTCTTT
>15|TRBJ2-3|.|TRBV27|.
CASSIPGHPTDTQYF
TGTGCCAGCAGTATTCCGGGACACCCCACAGATACGCAGTATTTT
>14|TRBJ1-1|.|TRBV30|.
CAWSVIGLLSEAFF
TGTGCCTGGAGTGTAATAGGACTCCTGAGTGAAGCTTTCTTT
>15|TRBJ2-6|.|TRBV9|.
CASSVAGTGANVLTF
TGTGCCAGCAGCGTAGCAGGGACTGGGGCCAACGTCCTGACTTTC
>15|TRBJ2-5|.|TRBV5-1|.
CASSSWSRQGETQYF
TGCGCCAGCTCTTCCTGGAGCAGGCAGGGAGAGACCCAGTACTTC
>12|TRBJ1-3|.|TRBV30|.
CAWSTAGNTIYF
TGTGCCTGGAGCACAGCTGGAAACACCATATATTTT
>15|TRBJ1-4|TRBD1|TRBV27|.
CASSPRDRWGEKLFF
TGTGCCAGTTCTCCCAGGGACAGGTGGGGAGAAAAACTGTTTTTT
>13|TRBJ1-2|.|TRBV6-5|few
CASSQRENYGYTF
TGTGCCAGCAGTCAAAGGGAGAACTATGGCTACACCTTC
>13|TRBJ2-7|TRBD1|TRBV2|.
CASRDRGTYEQYF
TGTGCCAGCAGGGACAGGGGTACCTACGAGCAGTACTTC
>9|TRBJ2-7|.|TRBV12-3/TRBV12-4|few
CASTYEQYF
TGTGCCAGTACCTACGAGCAGTACTTC
>14|TRBJ2-5|.|TRBV7-9|.
CASSFYSNKETQYF
TGTGCCAGCAGCTTTTACAGCAACAAAGAGACCCAGTACTTC
>14|TRBJ1-2|.|TRBV4-2|.
CASSQEGRNYGYTF
TGTGCCAGCAGCCAAGAAGGCAGGAACTATGGCTACACCTTC
>17|TRBJ2-1|TRBD1|TRBV10-1|.
CASSESTGTGGGNEQFF
TGCGCCAGCAGTGAGTCGACTGGGACAGGGGGTGGCAATGAGCAGTTCTTC